This T cell receptor beta chain was recovered during a study of blood T cell repertoires in COVID-19. Study at large: Whether acute or convalescent, the COVID-19 samples came from the United States, Italy and Spain. T cells, B-cell-depleted T cells, or PBMCs provided the cDNA or gDNA that served as material.

Profiling relied on immunoSEQ multiplex PCR, and the TCRdb table lists in-frame clones only, not all of them. The data contain about 240,000 clones, about 90% of them singletons. Germline loops: CDR1 SGHNT, CDR2 YENEEA. Trimming removed 4 bases from V and 7 bases from J, with 13 bases in between. This CDR3 has 14 residues. The table lists this clone with a count of one. The source material was peripheral blood. The receptor comes from a man aged 60-69 years who had recovered from COVID-19. The rearrangement joins TRBV11-3 to TRBJ2-2; D is undetermined. CDR3 in DNA: TGTGCCAGCAGCTCACAACCCGTTGGCGGGGAGCTGTTTTTT. Translation gives CASSSQPVGGELFF. Based on the CDR3 plus reference TRBV11-3 and TRBJ2-2, the full variable domain is EAGVVQSPRYKIIEKKQPVAFWCNPISGHNTLYWYLQNLGQGPELLIRYENEEAVDDSQLPKDRFSAERLKGVDSTLKIQPAELGDSAVYLCASSSQPVGGELFFGEGSRLTVL.